A single T cell receptor (beta chain) is shown here with its context. Its antigen remains unknown. Germline-derived CDR1 and CDR2 are LGHDT and YNNKEL (reference sequence). The V end lost 2 bases, the J end lost 0 bases, and 11 bases lay between the germline ends. The CDR3 sequence is 16 residues long. The entry originates in a study of T cell responses to AZD1222 COVID-19 vaccine. Study overall: Pooled samples include second doses given at about 4 or 12 weeks. Whole-study findings and limits: Close to half of all spike-specific TCRs reportedly target regions of the variants that are unmutated. With two AZD1222 doses given, Spike-specific TCR breadth and depth both rose.

Repertoires were generated with immunoSEQ multiplex PCR, while TCRdb's copy carries only in-frame clones and drops some. The sample consists of 100,000 to 150,000 clones, 85% to 90% of them appearing once. This clonotype was obtained from an adult in good health. The gene calls are TRBV3-1 (or the pseudogene TRBV3-2) and TRBJ2-1; D is uncertain. This sample comprised peripheral blood, obtained on day 0 of AZD1222 vaccination. This chain's CDR3 is CASSQQRPSSYNEQFF. In DNA, the CDR3 is TGTGCCAGCAGCCAACAGCGACCAAGCTCCTACAATGAGCAGTTCTTC.